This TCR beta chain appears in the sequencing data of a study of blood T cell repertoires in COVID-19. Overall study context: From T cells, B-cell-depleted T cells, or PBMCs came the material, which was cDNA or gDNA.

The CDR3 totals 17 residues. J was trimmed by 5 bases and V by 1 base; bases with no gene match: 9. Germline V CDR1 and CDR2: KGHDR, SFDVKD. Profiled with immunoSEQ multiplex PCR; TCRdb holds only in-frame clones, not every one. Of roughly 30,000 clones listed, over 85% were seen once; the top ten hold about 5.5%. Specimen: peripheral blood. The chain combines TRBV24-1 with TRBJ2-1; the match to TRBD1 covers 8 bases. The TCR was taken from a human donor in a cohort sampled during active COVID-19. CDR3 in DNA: TGTGCCACCAGTGATTTAGGTCGGCAGGGGGCCGACAATGAGCAGTTCTTC. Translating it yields CATSDLGRQGADNEQFF.